These 23 T cell receptor beta chains came from one sample sequenced in a study of shared clonotypes between healthy human individuals. The table came from immunoSEQ multiplex PCR; TCRdb's copy has only in-frame clones and leaves some out. The table has 2,500,000 or so clones, roughly 93% seen once. Sequences were obtained from naive CD4+ T cells from PBMCs. Subset reported: CD45RA+ positively selected. The receptors shown here come from a man aged 18 to 30 in good health. Some clones in this sample may be carry-over from other donors' samples.

V gene TRBV11-3 combines with J gene TRBJ2-4; 7 nucleotides agree with TRBD1. CDR3 size: 14 residues. The germline V gene has CDR1 SGHNT and CDR2 YENEEA. With 4 bases clipped from V and 6 bases from J, the junction kept 6 bases outside the gene matches. The DNA of the CDR3 is TGTGCCAGCAGCTGGGACAGCTATTCAAACATTCAGTACTTC. As protein: CASSWDSYSNIQYF.

V usage is TRBV18 and J usage is TRBJ1-4; TRBD1 agrees at 7 bases. Germline V lookup: CDR1 KGHSH, CDR2 LQKENI. The junction had 8 bases not matched to a gene; V was cut back by 2 bases and J by 8 bases. This CDR3 comprises 15 residues. In nucleotides, the CDR3 is TGTGCCAGCTCACCAGGAGGGGGCGCGAGGGAAAAACTGTTTTTT. This sequence encodes CASSPGGGAREKLFF.

The gene calls are TRBV7-3 and TRBJ2-2; TRBD1 matches at 7 bases. From germline, CDR1 is SGHTA and CDR2 FQGTGA. Losses at the gene ends were 1 base for V and 4 bases for J; bases not matched to a gene: 6. The CDR3 extends over 16 amino acids. The CDR3 region is CASSLNRQGVTGELFF. CDR3 coding DNA: TGTGCCAGCAGCTTAAACCGGCAGGGGGTCACCGGGGAGCTGTTTTTT.

CDR3 loop: CASSVPDGNEKLFF. The DNA of the CDR3 is TGTGCCAGCAGTGTCCCGGACGGGAATGAAAAACTGTTTTTT. The V gene is TRBV2, the J gene TRBJ1-4; D is undetermined. From germline, CDR1 is SNHLY and CDR2 FYNNEI. The CDR3 is 14 residues long. Trimming took off 4 bases at V and 5 bases at J, with 11 bases between the two ends.

The rearrangement links TRBV9 to TRBJ2-1, with 10 bases matching TRBD1. The CDR3 contains 16 residues. CDR1 is SGDLS and CDR2 is YYNGEE in the germline V gene. The V segment lost 0 bases and the J segment 6 bases; nucleotides outside the gene matches: 6. The CDR3 is CASSVATRDRGNEQFF. In DNA, the CDR3 is TGTGCCAGCAGCGTAGCTACAAGGGACAGGGGCAATGAGCAGTTCTTC.

The chain couples TRBV2 to TRBJ2-2; perhaps TRBD2 as D (6 bases). This CDR3 has 14 residues. Germline V gene data show CDR1 as SNHLY and CDR2 as FYNNEI. The V and J ends lost 8 bases and 0 bases respectively, with 10 bases between them. CDR3 nucleotides: TGTGCCAGCGTCCGGGACTCGAACACCGGGGAGCTGTTTTTT. Translating it yields CASVRDSNTGELFF.

This clone was observed once. This sequence joins TRBV30 and TRBJ2-3; D call uncertain. The CDR3 runs 13 residues. The V and J ends lost 5 bases and 2 bases respectively, with 11 bases between them. Germline V gene sequence: CDR1 GTSNPN, CDR2 SVGIG (reference sequence). The CDR3, as DNA: TGTGCCTGGTCGACCCGGAACACAGATACGCAGTATTTT. It codes for CAWSTRNTDTQYF.

The chain links TRBV28 to TRBJ2-1; D remains ambiguous. This CDR3 is 14 amino acids long. The V gene's germline CDR1 is MDHEN and CDR2 SYDVKM. The V end lost 5 bases, the J end lost 3 bases, and 11 bases lay between the germline ends. CDR3: CASSDAENYNEQFF. The CDR3 DNA follows: TGTGCCAGCAGTGACGCAGAGAACTACAATGAGCAGTTCTTC.

The V and J genes are TRBV28 and TRBJ2-3; D remains unclear. Trimming cost V 6 bases and J 2 bases, with 12 bases left between them. This CDR3 comprises 14 residues. Germline V gene sequence: CDR1 MDHEN, CDR2 SYDVKM. CDR3 amino acids: CASRGRSLTDTQYF. The CDR3 DNA follows: TGTGCCAGCAGGGGCAGGTCCCTCACAGATACGCAGTATTTT.

The genes are TRBV6-5 and TRBJ1-1; 7 bases line up with TRBD1. Germline CDR1 and CDR2: MNHEY and SVGAGI. J gave up 10 bases and V 4 bases, and 9 bases lay outside the gene matches. The CDR3 covers 13 residues. The CDR3 loop is CASSSSGGAVAFF. In DNA, the CDR3 is TGTGCCAGCAGTTCCTCAGGGGGAGCGGTAGCTTTCTTT.

This clone has more than one count but fewer than ten. The rearrangement links TRBV30 to TRBJ1-1, with D unclear. From germline, CDR1 is GTSNPN and CDR2 SVGIG (reference sequence). V was clipped by 2 bases and J by 7 bases, with 8 bases between them. This CDR3 spans 11 amino acids. The CDR3 DNA reads as TGTGCCTGGAGTCCTGCCTTTGAAGCTTTCTTT. Protein product: CAWSPAFEAFF.

A note on this clone: Other DNA variants within this sample encode the same CDR3. The chain carries TRBV28 and TRBJ2-3, with D uncertain. Germline V gene data show CDR1 as MDHEN and CDR2 as SYDVKM. This CDR3 has 13 amino acids. Trimming stripped 1 base from V and 1 base from J, with 3 bases between. The CDR3 DNA reads TGTGCCAGCAGTTTATCGGGCACAGATACGCAGTATTTT. Amino acid sequence: CASSLSGTDTQYF.

This rearrangement joins TRBV2 to TRBJ1-2, with TRBD1 matching 7 bases. The length of the CDR3 is 13 residues. Per the germline V gene, CDR1 is SNHLY and CDR2 is FYNNEI. The V segment lost 6 bases and the J segment 7 bases; nucleotides outside the gene matches: 8. The CDR3 DNA is TGTGCCAGCAGGGGAGGGGGCCTGGCTGGCTACACCTTC. Translating it yields CASRGGGLAGYTF.

This clone was observed once. The chain employs TRBV5-1 and TRBJ2-2; 9 positions agree with TRBD1. J gave up 3 bases and V 4 bases, and 4 bases lay outside the gene matches. The CDR3 length is 15 residues. The germline CDR1 and CDR2 sequences are SGHRS and YFSETQ. CDR3: CASSRGQGHTGELFF. Here the CDR3 DNA reads TGCGCCAGCAGCCGGGGACAGGGACACACCGGGGAGCTGTTTTTT.

The chain carries TRBV20-1 and TRBJ2-1; D gene ambiguous. CDR3 length: 10 residues. V shed 6 bases and J shed 7 bases, with 7 bases lying between them. Germline V gene sequence: CDR1 DFQATT, CDR2 SNEGSKA (reference sequence). As DNA, the CDR3 is TGCAGTGCAGCCTGGAATGAGCAGTTCTTC. This translates into CSAAWNEQFF.

The genes are TRBV20-1 and TRBJ2-1; D is uncertain. The V and J ends lost 4 bases and 6 bases respectively, with 4 bases between them. Germline CDR1 DFQATT, CDR2 SNEGSKA (reference sequence). The CDR3 totals 10 residues. The CDR3 loop reads CSATSNEQFF. The CDR3 coding sequence is TGCAGTGCTACCAGCAATGAGCAGTTCTTC.

The J gene is TRBJ2-7, the V gene TRBV30; D is unresolved. V lost 1 base, J lost 4 bases, and 8 bases lay in between. Germline V gives CDR1 GTSNPN, CDR2 SVGIG (reference sequence). The CDR3 length is 12 residues. CDR3 in DNA: TGTGCCTGGAGTGAGACTGGGTACGAGCAGTACTTC. Its translation is CAWSETGYEQYF.

The V call is TRBV6-4, the J call TRBJ2-2; D is possibly TRBD2 (6 bases). In germline, CDR1 is MRHNA, CDR2 SNTAGT. Trimming shortened V by 6 bases and J by 6 bases, and 14 bases separated the two germline ends. The CDR3 has 14 residues. The CDR3 protein is CASRVLARSGELFF. As DNA, the CDR3 is TGTGCCAGCAGGGTACTAGCACGGTCCGGGGAGCTGTTTTTT.

This clone has more than one count but fewer than ten. The rearrangement joins TRBV5-1 to TRBJ1-1; D not resolved. The V and J ends lost 2 bases and 3 bases respectively, with 14 bases between them. The CDR3 totals 15 residues. Germline V CDR1 and CDR2: SGHRS, YFSETQ. The CDR3 DNA reads as TGCGCCAGCAGCTTTTACACTGGGAGGGACACTGAAGCTTTCTTT. Residues: CASSFYTGRDTEAFF. The entire variable domain, with the rest obtained from reference TRBV5-1 and TRBJ1-1, is as follows: KAGVTQTPRYLIKTRGQQVTLSCSPISGHRSVSWYQQTPGQGLQFLFEYFSETQRNKGNFPGRFSGRQFSNSRSEMNVSTLELGDSALYLCASSFYTGRDTEAFFGQGTRLTVV.

The rearrangement links TRBV7-3 to TRBJ2-5; possible D gene TRBD1, 6 bases. From germline, CDR1 is SGHTA and CDR2 FQGTGA. V lost 3 bases to trimming and J lost 4 bases, with 18 bases between them. The CDR3 consists of 16 residues. CDR3 in amino acids: CASSFHPGHSRETQYF. CDR3 DNA sequence: TGTGCCAGCAGCTTCCATCCGGGACACAGCCGAGAGACCCAGTACTTC. Together with reference TRBV7-3 and TRBJ2-5, the CDR3 gives the full variable domain: GAGVSQTPSNKVTEKGKYVELRCDPISGHTALYWYRQSLGQGPEFLIYFQGTGAADDSGLPNDRFFAVRPEGSVSTLKIQRTERGDSAVYLCASSFHPGHSRETQYFGPGTRLLVL.

The chain links TRBV19 to TRBJ1-5; tentatively, D is TRBD1 (5 bases). V was shortened by 2 bases and J by 9 bases, with 17 bases between the two germline ends. Germline V CDR1 and CDR2: LNHDA, SQIVND (reference sequence). This CDR3 contains 15 residues. CDR3 bases: TGTGCCAGTAGTATACGACCCGGGGCCGAGGGGCCCCAGCATTTT. It translates to CASSIRPGAEGPQHF.

The V and J genes are TRBV7-2 and TRBJ1-5; a possible D gene is TRBD1 (6 bases). Germline V CDR1 and CDR2: SGHTA, FQGNSA. The CDR3 totals 16 residues. V lost 1 base and J lost 5, with 15 bases in between. CDR3 amino acids: CASSLGQVGAHQPQHF. CDR3 in DNA: TGTGCCAGCAGCTTAGGGCAAGTGGGGGCCCATCAGCCCCAGCATTTT.

The chain has TRBV2 and TRBJ2-1; 9 bases match TRBD2. With V trimmed by 8 bases and J by 6 bases, 8 bases remained unmatched. CDR1 SNHLY and CDR2 FYNNEI come from the germline V gene. This CDR3 is built from 14 residues. CDR3 residues: CASGSAGGPNEQFF. The CDR3 coding sequence is TGTGCCAGCGGTTCGGCGGGAGGGCCCAATGAGCAGTTCTTC.